This TCR beta chain was sequenced during a study of cytomegalovirus exposure and HLA in healthy donors. Note on this clone: The antigen remains unidentified.

Findings of the study overall: Later analysis showed most CMV-associated TCR beta chains appearing HLA-restricted.

PCR primers comprised 60 Vbeta and 13 Jbeta primers. Measured with immunoSEQ multiplex PCR; TCRdb has only the in-frame clones, and not every one. Of about 150,000 clones detected, around 84% appear once; the ten largest clones hold more than 1.5%. This receptor was taken from a man younger than 30 in good health and CMV-seronegative. The sample taken for sequencing was PBMCs.

The CDR3 spells CASSMKQPRGYGYTF. In nucleotides, the CDR3 is TGTGCCAGTAGTATGAAGCAACCTCGAGGATATGGCTACACCTTC. The chain combines TRBV19 with TRBJ1-2; D is undetermined. The germline V gene has CDR1 LNHDA and CDR2 SQIVND (reference sequence). The CDR3 sequence is 15 residues long. The ends were cut back, 3 bases at V and 5 bases at J, with 16 bases in the middle.